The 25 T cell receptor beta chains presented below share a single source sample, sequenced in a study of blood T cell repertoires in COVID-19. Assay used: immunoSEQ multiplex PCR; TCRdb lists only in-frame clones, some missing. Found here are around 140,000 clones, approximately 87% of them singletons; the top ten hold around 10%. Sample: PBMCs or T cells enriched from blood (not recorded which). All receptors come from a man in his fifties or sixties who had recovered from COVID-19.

This CDR3 is CASSLPGINTEAFF. The CDR3 nucleotides read TGTGCCAGCAGCCTCCCCGGGATCAACACTGAAGCTTTCTTT. V is TRBV5-8 and J is TRBJ1-1; D gene uncertain. V was cut by 4 bases and J by 2 bases, with 12 bases left in between. Germline CDR1 is SGHTS and CDR2 is YDEGEE. The CDR3 sequence is 14 residues long.

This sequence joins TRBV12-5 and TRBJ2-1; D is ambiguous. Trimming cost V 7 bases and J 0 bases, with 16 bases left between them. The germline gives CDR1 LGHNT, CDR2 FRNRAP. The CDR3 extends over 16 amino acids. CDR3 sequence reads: CASASKRESSYNEQFF. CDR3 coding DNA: TGTGCTAGTGCATCCAAGAGAGAGAGCTCCTACAATGAGCAGTTCTTC.

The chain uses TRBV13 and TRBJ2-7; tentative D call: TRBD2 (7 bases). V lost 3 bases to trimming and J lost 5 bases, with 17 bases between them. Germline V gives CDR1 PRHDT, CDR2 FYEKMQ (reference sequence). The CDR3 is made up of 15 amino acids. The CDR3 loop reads CASSFLEGGGNEQYF. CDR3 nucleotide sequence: TGTGCCAGCAGCTTCCTCGAGGGAGGGGGAAACGAGCAGTACTTC.

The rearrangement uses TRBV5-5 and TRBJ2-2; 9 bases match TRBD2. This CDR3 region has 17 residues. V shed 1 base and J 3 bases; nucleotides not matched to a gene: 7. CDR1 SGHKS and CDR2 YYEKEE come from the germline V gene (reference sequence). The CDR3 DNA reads TGTGCCAGCAGCTTGTGGCTCGCGGGAGGGCACACCGGGGAGCTGTTTTTT. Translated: CASSLWLAGGHTGELFF.

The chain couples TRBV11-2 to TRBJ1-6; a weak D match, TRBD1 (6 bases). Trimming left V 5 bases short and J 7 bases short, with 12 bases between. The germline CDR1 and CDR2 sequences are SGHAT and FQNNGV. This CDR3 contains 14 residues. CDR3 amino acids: CASSHTGWNSPLHF. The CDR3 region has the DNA TGTGCCAGCAGCCATACAGGGTGGAATTCACCCCTCCACTTT.

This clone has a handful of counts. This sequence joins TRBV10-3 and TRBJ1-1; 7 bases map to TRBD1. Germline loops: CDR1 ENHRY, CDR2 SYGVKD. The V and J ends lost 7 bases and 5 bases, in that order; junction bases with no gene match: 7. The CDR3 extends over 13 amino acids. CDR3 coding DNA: TGTGCCATCACCTTTGACAGGGTTACTGAAGCTTTCTTT. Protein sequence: CAITFDRVTEAFF.

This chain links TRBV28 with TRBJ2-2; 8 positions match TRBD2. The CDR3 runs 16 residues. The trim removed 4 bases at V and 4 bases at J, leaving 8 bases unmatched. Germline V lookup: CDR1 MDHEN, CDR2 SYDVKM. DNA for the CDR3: TGTGCCAGCAGTTCACCGGGACTAGGGGGCACCGGGGAGCTGTTTTTT. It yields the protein CASSSPGLGGTGELFF.

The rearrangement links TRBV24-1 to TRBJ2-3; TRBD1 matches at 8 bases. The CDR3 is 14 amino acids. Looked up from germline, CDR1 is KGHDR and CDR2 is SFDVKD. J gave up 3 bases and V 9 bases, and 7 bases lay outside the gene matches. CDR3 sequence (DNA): TGTGCCACCGGTGGCAGACAGGGGACAGATACGCAGTATTTT. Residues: CATGGRQGTDTQYF.

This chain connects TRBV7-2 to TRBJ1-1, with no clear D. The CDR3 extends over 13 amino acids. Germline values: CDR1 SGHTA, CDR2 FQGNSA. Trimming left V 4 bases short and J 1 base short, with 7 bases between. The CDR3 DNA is TGTGCCAGCAGCTACTACCAGAACACTGAAGCTTTCTTT. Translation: CASSYYQNTEAFF.

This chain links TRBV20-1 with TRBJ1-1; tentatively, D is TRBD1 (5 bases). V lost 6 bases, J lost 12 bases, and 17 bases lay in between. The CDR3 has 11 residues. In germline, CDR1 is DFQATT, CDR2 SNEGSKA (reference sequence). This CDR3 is CSATGTGVTFF. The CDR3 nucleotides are TGCAGTGCGACCGGGACTGGGGTAACTTTCTTT.

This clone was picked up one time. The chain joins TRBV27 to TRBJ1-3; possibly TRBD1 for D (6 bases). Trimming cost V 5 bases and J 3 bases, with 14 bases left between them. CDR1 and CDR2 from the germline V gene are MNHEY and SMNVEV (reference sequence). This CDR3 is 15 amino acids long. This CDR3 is CASSAQQGYGNTIYF. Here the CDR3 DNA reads TGTGCCAGCAGTGCCCAACAGGGATATGGAAACACCATATATTTT.

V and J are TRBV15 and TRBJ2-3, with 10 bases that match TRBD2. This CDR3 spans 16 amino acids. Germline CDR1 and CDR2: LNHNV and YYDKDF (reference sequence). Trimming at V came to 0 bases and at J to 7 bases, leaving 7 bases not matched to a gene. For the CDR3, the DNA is TGTGCCACCAGCAGAGACCGGGCTAGCGGGGGTCATACGCAGTATTTT. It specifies CATSRDRASGGHTQYF.

The DNA of the CDR3 is TGTGCCAGCAGTTTAATCGGACAGGGTAATGAAAAACTGTTTTTT. Protein product: CASSLIGQGNEKLFF. This chain links TRBV28 with TRBJ1-4; 8 bases agree with TRBD1. The germline V gene has CDR1 MDHEN and CDR2 SYDVKM. Trimming took 2 bases from V and 4 from J; bases not matched to a gene: 3. The CDR3 contains 15 residues. Based on the CDR3 plus reference TRBV28 and TRBJ1-4, the full variable domain is DVKVTQSSRYLVKRTGEKVFLECVQDMDHENMFWYRQDPGLGLRLIYFSYDVKMKEKGDIPEGYSVSREKKERFSLILESASTNQTSMYLCASSLIGQGNEKLFFGSGTQLSVL.

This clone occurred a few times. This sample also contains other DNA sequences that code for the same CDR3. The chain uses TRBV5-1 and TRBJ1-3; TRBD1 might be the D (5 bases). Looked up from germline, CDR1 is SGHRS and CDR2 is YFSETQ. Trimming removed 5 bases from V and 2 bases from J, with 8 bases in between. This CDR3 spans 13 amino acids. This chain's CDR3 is CASSRTTGNTIYF. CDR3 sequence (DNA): TGCGCCAGCAGTCGGACAACTGGAAACACCATATATTTT.

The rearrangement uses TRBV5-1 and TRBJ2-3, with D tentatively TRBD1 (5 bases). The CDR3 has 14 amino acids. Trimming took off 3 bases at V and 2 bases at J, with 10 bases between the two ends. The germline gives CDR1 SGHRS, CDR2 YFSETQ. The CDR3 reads CASSWTIPTDTQYF. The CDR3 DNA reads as TGCGCCAGCAGCTGGACAATCCCCACAGATACGCAGTATTTT.

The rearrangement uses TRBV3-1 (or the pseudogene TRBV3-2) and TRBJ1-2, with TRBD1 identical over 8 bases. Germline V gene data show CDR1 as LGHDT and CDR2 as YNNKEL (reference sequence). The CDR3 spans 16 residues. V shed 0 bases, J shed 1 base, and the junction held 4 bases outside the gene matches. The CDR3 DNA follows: TGTGCCAGCAGCCAAGACACCAGGGGGCATAACTATGGCTACACCTTC. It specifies CASSQDTRGHNYGYTF.

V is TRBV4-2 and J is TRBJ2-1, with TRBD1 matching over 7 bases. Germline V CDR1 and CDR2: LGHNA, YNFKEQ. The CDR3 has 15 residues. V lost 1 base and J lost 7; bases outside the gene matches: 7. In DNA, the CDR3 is TGTGCCAGCAGCCAAGGTAAACAGGGGTGGAATGAGCAGTTCTTC. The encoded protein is CASSQGKQGWNEQFF.

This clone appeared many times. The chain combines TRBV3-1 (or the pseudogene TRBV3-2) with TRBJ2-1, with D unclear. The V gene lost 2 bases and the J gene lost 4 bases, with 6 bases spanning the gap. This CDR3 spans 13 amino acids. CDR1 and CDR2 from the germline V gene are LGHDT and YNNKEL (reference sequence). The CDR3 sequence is CASSQIRYNEQFF. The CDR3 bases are TGTGCCAGCAGCCAAATTAGATACAATGAGCAGTTCTTC.

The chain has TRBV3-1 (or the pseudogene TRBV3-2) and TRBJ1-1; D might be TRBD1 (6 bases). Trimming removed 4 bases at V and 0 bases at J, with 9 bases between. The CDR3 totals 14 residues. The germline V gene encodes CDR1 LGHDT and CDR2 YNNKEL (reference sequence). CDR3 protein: CASSLQGMNTEAFF. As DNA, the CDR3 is TGTGCCAGCAGCCTACAGGGTATGAACACTGAAGCTTTCTTT.

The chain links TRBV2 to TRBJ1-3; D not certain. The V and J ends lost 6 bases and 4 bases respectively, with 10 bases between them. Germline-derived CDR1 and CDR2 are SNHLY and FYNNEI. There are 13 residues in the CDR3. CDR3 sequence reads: CASRLTAGNTIYF. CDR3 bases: TGTGCCAGCAGGCTCACAGCCGGAAACACCATATATTTT.

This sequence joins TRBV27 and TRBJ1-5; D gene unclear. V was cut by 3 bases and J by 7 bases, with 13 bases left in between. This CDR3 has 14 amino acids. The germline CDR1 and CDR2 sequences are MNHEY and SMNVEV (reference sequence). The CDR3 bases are TGTGCCAGCAGTTTGGGCGGGGATGGGCAGCCCCAGCATTTT. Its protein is CASSLGGDGQPQHF.

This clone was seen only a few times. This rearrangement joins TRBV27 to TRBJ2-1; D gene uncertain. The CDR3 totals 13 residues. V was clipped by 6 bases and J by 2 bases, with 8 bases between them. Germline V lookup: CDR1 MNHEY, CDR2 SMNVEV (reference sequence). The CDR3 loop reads CASSSRAYNEQFF. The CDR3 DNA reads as TGTGCCAGCAGCTCACGGGCCTACAATGAGCAGTTCTTC.

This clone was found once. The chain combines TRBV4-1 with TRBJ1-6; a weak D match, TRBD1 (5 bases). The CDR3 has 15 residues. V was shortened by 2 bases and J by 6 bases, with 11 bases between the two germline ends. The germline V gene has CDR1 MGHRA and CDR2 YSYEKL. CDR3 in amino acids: CASSQFYGGNSPLHF. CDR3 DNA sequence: TGCGCCAGCAGCCAATTCTACGGGGGTAATTCACCCCTCCACTTT.

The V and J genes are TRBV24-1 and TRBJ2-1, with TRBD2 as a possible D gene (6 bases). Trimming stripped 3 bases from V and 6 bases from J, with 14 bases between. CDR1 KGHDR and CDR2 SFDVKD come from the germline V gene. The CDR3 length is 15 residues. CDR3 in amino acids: CATSDLAGGPNEQFF. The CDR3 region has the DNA TGTGCCACCAGTGATCTAGCAGGAGGGCCCAATGAGCAGTTCTTC.

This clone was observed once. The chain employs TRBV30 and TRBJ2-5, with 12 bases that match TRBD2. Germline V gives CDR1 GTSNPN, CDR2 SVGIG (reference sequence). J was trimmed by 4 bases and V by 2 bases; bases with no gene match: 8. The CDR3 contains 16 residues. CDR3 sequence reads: CAWSRLTSGSGETQYF. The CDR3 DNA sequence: TGTGCCTGGAGTCGTTTGACTAGCGGGAGTGGAGAGACCCAGTACTTC.